A single sample gave rise to the 4 T cell receptor beta chains below, sequenced in a study of blood T cell repertoires in COVID-19. The repertoire was sequenced with immunoSEQ multiplex PCR; TCRdb's copy has only in-frame clones and lacks some. The sample lists some 230,000 clones; 82% were seen once. Sequencing was done on a sample of peripheral blood. The receptors originated from a woman older than 75 with COVID-19, enrolled during active disease.

V is TRBV4-1 and J is TRBJ2-3; 8 bases are a match to TRBD2. Germline lookup yields CDR1 MGHRA and CDR2 YSYEKL. J lost 3 bases, V lost 0 bases, and 11 bases had no gene match. The CDR3 spans 18 residues. In DNA, the CDR3 is TGCGCCAGCAGCCAAGATAGAAGAAGGGGCGGGAGGACAGATACGCAGTATTTT. Translation gives CASSQDRRRGGRTDTQYF.

The chain joins TRBV18 to TRBJ2-6; D remains unclear. CDR3 size: 16 residues. From germline, CDR1 is KGHSH and CDR2 LQKENI. V lost 2 bases and J 3 bases, leaving 11 bases between the germline ends. CDR3 region: CASSPDVTSGANVLTF. In DNA form, the CDR3 reads TGTGCCAGCTCACCAGATGTTACGAGTGGGGCCAACGTCCTGACTTTC.

The J gene is TRBJ1-2, the V gene TRBV9; D might be TRBD1 (6 bases). V was trimmed by 4 bases and J by 3 bases, leaving 19 bases between them. CDR1 and CDR2 (germline): SGDLS, YYNGEE. The CDR3 sequence is 16 residues long. The CDR3 DNA reads as TGTGCCAGCAGCTTTAACAGGGAAAGTGATGACTATGGCTACACCTTC. This codes for CASSFNRESDDYGYTF.

The gene calls are TRBV3-1 (or the pseudogene TRBV3-2) and TRBJ1-1; TRBD1 aligns across 9 bases. This CDR3 has 17 residues. CDR1 and CDR2 from the germline V gene are LGHDT and YNNKEL (reference sequence). Losses at the gene ends were 8 bases for V and 0 bases for J; bases not matched to a gene: 13. The CDR3 protein is CASSIRTGAGMNTEAFF. In nucleotides, the CDR3 is TGTGCCAGCTCAATTCGGACAGGGGCAGGGATGAACACTGAAGCTTTCTTT.